This TCR beta chain was profiled in a study of cytomegalovirus exposure and HLA in healthy donors. Study outcomes and limitations: The classifier reportedly diagnosed cytomegalovirus status with high sensitivity and specificity. An analysis that was carried out later associated 15,000 to 20,000 TCR beta sequences with HLA alleles at 0.05 false discovery rate. There were several of the most significant clusters that appeared linked to common viral pathogens in a later analysis.

About this clone: Its antigen is as yet unknown.

The germline CDR1 and CDR2 sequences are GTSNPN and SVGIG (reference sequence). The CDR3 is 12 amino acids. V was trimmed by 4 bases and J by 4 bases, leaving 10 bases between them. PCR used 60 Vbeta primers and 13 Jbeta primers. Profiled with immunoSEQ multiplex PCR; TCRdb holds only in-frame clones, not every one. Found here are about 200,000 clones, around 80% of them singletons; the top ten hold 1.5% to 2%. The gene calls are TRBV30 and TRBJ2-5, with D perhaps matching TRBD2 (6 bases). The sequenced material came from PBMCs. This receptor was taken from a man aged 35 to 55 in good health and CMV-seropositive. CDR3: CAWNKEGETQYF. CDR3 nucleotides: TGTGCCTGGAATAAGGAGGGAGAGACCCAGTACTTC.